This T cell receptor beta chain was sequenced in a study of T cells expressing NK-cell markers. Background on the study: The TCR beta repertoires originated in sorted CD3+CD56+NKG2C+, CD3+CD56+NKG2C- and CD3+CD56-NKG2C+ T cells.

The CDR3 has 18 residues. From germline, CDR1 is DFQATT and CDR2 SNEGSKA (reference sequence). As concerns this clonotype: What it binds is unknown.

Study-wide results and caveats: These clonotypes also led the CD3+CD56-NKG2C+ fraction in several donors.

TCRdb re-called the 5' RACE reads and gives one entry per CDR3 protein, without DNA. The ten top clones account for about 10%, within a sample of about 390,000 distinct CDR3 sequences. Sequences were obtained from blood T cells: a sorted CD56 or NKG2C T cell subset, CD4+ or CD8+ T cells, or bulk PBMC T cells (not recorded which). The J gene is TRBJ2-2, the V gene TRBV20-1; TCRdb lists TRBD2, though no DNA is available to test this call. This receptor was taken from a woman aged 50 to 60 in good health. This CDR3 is CSARDRTSGRSGTGELFF.